Each of the 15 T cell receptor beta chains below was sequenced from the same sample in a study of shared T cell receptors in the human thymus (dated by TCRdb to 2020 to 2023). Preparation of the library involved the immunoSEQ multiplex PCR assay. TCRdb obtained this table from immuneACCESS and retained in-frame rearrangements with V and J assigned. These tables miss some clones; where compared with another copy, unresolved V genes account for less than half of the shortfall, and the remainder is unexplained. The sample profile shows some 720,000 clones; more than 75% of them were found once. The ten largest clones take up 0.0095% to 0.012% of the sample. The data were also submitted as part of a second study, on human thymus T cells.

Sequencing was done on a sample of thymocytes. Receptors were obtained from a boy younger than two with a congenital heart defect. Donor details come from another sample of the same person, matched by shared clones.

The rearrangement uses TRBV15 and TRBJ1-5; D is perhaps TRBD1 (5 bases). Deletions cut 0 bases from V and 5 bases from J, with 11 bases between. The CDR3 has 15 residues. From germline, CDR1 is LNHNV and CDR2 YYDKDF (reference sequence). The CDR3 region has the DNA TGTGCCACCAGCAGAGACAGGGTTGGGGATCAGCCCCAGCATTTT. Protein sequence: CATSRDRVGDQPQHF.

V and J are TRBV5-4 and TRBJ2-3, with 7 bases matching TRBD2. CDR3 length: 20 residues. V lost 0 bases to trimming and J lost 3 bases; unmatched junction nucleotides: 19. Germline V gives CDR1 SGHNT, CDR2 YYREEE (reference sequence). CDR3 residues: CASSLAPQGIGGGHTDTQYF. The DNA of the CDR3 is TGTGCCAGCAGCTTGGCACCTCAGGGTATCGGGGGAGGGCATACAGATACGCAGTATTTT.

The chain uses TRBV28 and TRBJ1-2, with D possibly being TRBD1 (5 bases). The CDR3 contains 15 residues. Germline assignment: CDR1 MDHEN and CDR2 SYDVKM. V was cut by 2 bases and J by 7 bases, with 17 bases left in between. The CDR3 loop reads CASSLTPTLRAGYTF. CDR3 bases: TGTGCCAGCAGTTTAACCCCGACCCTCAGGGCTGGCTACACCTTC.

This chain connects TRBV4-1 to TRBJ2-2; D perhaps matches TRBD2 (5 bases). Trimming removed 1 base from V and 5 bases from J, with 14 bases in between. From germline, CDR1 is MGHRA and CDR2 YSYEKL. This CDR3 has 16 amino acids. CDR3 DNA: TGCGCCAGCAGCCAAGGGGAGACTCGGGAAACCGGGGAGCTGTTTTTT. Translated, it gives CASSQGETRETGELFF.

The V gene is TRBV5-6, the J gene TRBJ1-1, with 11 bases identical to TRBD1. CDR3 length: 17 residues. J lost 5 bases, V lost 0 bases, and 9 bases had no gene match. Germline V gene sequence: CDR1 SGHDT, CDR2 YYEEEE. This CDR3 is CASSLAPGTGGDTEAFF. CDR3 nucleotides: TGTGCCAGCAGCTTGGCCCCCGGGACAGGGGGTGATACTGAAGCTTTCTTT.

This clone was seen more than once but under ten times. The V gene is TRBV19, the J gene TRBJ1-3, with unresolved D. Deletions cut 0 bases from V and 2 bases from J, with 5 bases between. Per germline, CDR1 LNHDA and CDR2 SQIVND (reference sequence). The CDR3 spans 14 residues. The CDR3 sequence is CASSIDGAGNTIYF. CDR3 DNA sequence: TGTGCCAGTAGTATAGACGGGGCTGGAAACACCATATATTTT.

This chain links TRBV6-5 with TRBJ2-1; 13 nucleotides line up with TRBD2. The CDR3 loop spans 16 amino acids. V lost 1 base, J lost 8 bases, and 5 bases stayed unmatched. CDR1 and CDR2 (germline): MNHEY, SVGAGI. The CDR3 DNA reads as TGTGCCAGCAGTTACTTCGGACTAGCGGGAGTACATGAGCAGTTCTTC. Protein sequence: CASSYFGLAGVHEQFF.

The count of this clone is one. V and J are TRBV18 and TRBJ2-5, with D possibly being TRBD2 (5 bases). The length of the CDR3 is 17 residues. Per the germline V gene, CDR1 is KGHSH and CDR2 is LQKENI. The V end lost 6 bases, the J end lost 4 bases, and 24 bases lay between the germline ends. The chain's CDR3 is CASSPHTGGQRGETQYF. The CDR3 DNA reads as TGTGCCAGCTCTCCTCACACCGGCGGTCAACGGGGAGAGACCCAGTACTTC.

V gene TRBV7-6 combines with J gene TRBJ2-5; possibly TRBD2 for D (6 bases). Germline CDR1 and CDR2: SGHVS and FNYEAQ. The CDR3 runs to 14 residues. The V end was cut by 0 bases, the J end by 5 bases, with 10 bases between. CDR3 nucleotides: TGTGCCAGCAGCTTAGCGGGAGGTGGGGAGACCCAGTACTTC. Translated: CASSLAGGGETQYF.

V gene TRBV7-8 combines with J gene TRBJ2-3, with 7 positions matching TRBD2. Germline loops: CDR1 SGHVS, CDR2 FQNEAQ. CDR3 length equals 15 residues. V gave up 2 bases and J gave up 5 bases; unmatched junction bases: 7. The CDR3 nucleotides are TGTGCCAGCAGCTTATGGGAGGGCCAGGGAGATACGCAGTATTTT. This sequence encodes CASSLWEGQGDTQYF.

Only a few counts were recorded for this clone. Distinct nucleotide sequences in the sample also encode this CDR3. The chain links TRBV20-1 to TRBJ2-2, with D unclear. The germline V gene encodes CDR1 DFQATT and CDR2 SNEGSKA (reference sequence). The CDR3 has 11 residues. V lost 2 bases, J lost 4 bases, and 2 bases lay in between. This CDR3 reads CSARRTGELFF. The CDR3 DNA follows: TGCAGTGCTAGACGCACCGGGGAGCTGTTTTTT.

The chain has TRBV29-1 and TRBJ2-2; 7 bases map to TRBD1. Germline CDR1 SQVTM, CDR2 ANQGSEA. The CDR3 is 15 residues long. V was clipped by 2 bases and J by 0 bases; unmatched bases: 3. CDR3 region: CSVETQGTNTGELFF. For the CDR3, the DNA is TGCAGCGTTGAAACACAGGGGACGAACACCGGGGAGCTGTTTTTT.

This sequence joins TRBV4-1 and TRBJ1-3; D gene ambiguous. The CDR3 consists of 15 residues. Germline CDR1 and CDR2: MGHRA and YSYEKL. V was pared by 1 base and J by 3 bases, with 10 bases between. CDR3 sequence reads: CASSQVGGIGNTIYF. The CDR3 DNA reads TGCGCCAGCAGCCAAGTTGGAGGGATTGGAAACACCATATATTTT.

This clone was seen a handful of times. This chain joins TRBV27 and TRBJ2-4; 7 bases are a match to TRBD1. The CDR3 totals 17 residues. CDR1 and CDR2 from the germline V gene are MNHEY and SMNVEV (reference sequence). The V segment lost 6 bases and the J segment 0 bases; nucleotides outside the gene matches: 11. The CDR3: CASSMITGVLAKNIQYF. DNA for the CDR3: TGTGCCAGCAGCATGATTACAGGGGTTCTAGCCAAAAACATTCAGTACTTC.

There are a few counts of this clone. The CDR3 here is CASSFGRSEKLFF. DNA for the CDR3: TGCGCCAGCAGCTTCGGCAGGTCAGAAAAACTGTTTTTT. V usage is TRBV5-1 and J usage is TRBJ1-4; D gene ambiguous. Looked up from germline, CDR1 is SGHRS and CDR2 is YFSETQ. The V gene lost 2 bases and the J gene lost 8 bases, with 10 bases spanning the gap. The CDR3 has 13 amino acids. The full variable domain, with the rest looked up from reference TRBV5-1 and TRBJ1-4, is KAGVTQTPRYLIKTRGQQVTLSCSPISGHRSVSWYQQTPGQGLQFLFEYFSETQRNKGNFPGRFSGRQFSNSRSEMNVSTLELGDSALYLCASSFGRSEKLFFGSGTQLSVL.